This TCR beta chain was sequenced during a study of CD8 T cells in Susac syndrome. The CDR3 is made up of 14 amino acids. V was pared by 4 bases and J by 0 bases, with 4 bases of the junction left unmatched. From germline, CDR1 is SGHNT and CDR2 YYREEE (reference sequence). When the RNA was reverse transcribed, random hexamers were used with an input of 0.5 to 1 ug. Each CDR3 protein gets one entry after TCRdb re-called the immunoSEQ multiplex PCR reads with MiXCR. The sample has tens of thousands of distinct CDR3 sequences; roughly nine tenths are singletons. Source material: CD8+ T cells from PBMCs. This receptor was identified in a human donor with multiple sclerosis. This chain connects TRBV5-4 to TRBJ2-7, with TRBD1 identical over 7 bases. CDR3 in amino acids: CASSPGQFSYEQYF. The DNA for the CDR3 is TGTGCCAGCAGCCCGGGACAGTTCTCCTACGAGCAGTACTTC.